Listed below are T cell receptor beta chains from one sample, sequenced in a study of beta chain features in type 1 diabetes. The repertoire was sequenced with immunoSEQ multiplex PCR; TCRdb's copy has only in-frame clones and lacks some. The sample lists some 700,000 clones; roughly 12% were seen once. The sample comprised naive CD4+ T cells from blood. The receptors come from a man aged 18 to 35 with type 1 diabetes. Both conserved end residues are trimmed from each CDR3.

CDR3 length | V gene | CDR3 protein
9 | TRBV30 | AWRPYYGYT
12 | TRBV6-5 | ASSYAGVREKLF
12 | TRBV7-6 | ASRSTGENTEAF
11 | TRBV7-6 | ASSFGMNTEAF
12 | TRBV27 | ASRGTGGVEKLF
13 | TRBV27 | ASNPLAGGQETQY
13 | TRBV7-9 | ASSLAGHSNQPQH
12 | TRBV27 | ASRGREGSTEAF
13 | TRBV21-1 | ASSTWELRGCIQY
12 | TRBV29-1 | SARSQPSTDTQY
11 | TRBV10-1 | ASSDGTGREQF
12 | TRBV19 | ASSAGDKRYEQY
15 | TRBV28 | ASSLYRTGGSNQPQH
11 | TRBV5-1 | ASSLDRGDTQY
13 | TRBV10-3 | AISSLADSTDTQY
13 | TRBV11-3 | ASSLGAGSYSEQF
11 | TRBV5-1 | ASSPGTSDTQY
11 | TRBV9 | ASSFSPLYEQY
9 | TRBV30 | AWIGGTEQF
15 | TRBV19 | ASSIWTGVSGANVLT
14 | TRBV30 | AWSTGLAGSTDTQY
16 | TRBV7-8 | ASSFSKTGGSGANVLT
13 | TRBV5-4 | ASSLASAGQETQY